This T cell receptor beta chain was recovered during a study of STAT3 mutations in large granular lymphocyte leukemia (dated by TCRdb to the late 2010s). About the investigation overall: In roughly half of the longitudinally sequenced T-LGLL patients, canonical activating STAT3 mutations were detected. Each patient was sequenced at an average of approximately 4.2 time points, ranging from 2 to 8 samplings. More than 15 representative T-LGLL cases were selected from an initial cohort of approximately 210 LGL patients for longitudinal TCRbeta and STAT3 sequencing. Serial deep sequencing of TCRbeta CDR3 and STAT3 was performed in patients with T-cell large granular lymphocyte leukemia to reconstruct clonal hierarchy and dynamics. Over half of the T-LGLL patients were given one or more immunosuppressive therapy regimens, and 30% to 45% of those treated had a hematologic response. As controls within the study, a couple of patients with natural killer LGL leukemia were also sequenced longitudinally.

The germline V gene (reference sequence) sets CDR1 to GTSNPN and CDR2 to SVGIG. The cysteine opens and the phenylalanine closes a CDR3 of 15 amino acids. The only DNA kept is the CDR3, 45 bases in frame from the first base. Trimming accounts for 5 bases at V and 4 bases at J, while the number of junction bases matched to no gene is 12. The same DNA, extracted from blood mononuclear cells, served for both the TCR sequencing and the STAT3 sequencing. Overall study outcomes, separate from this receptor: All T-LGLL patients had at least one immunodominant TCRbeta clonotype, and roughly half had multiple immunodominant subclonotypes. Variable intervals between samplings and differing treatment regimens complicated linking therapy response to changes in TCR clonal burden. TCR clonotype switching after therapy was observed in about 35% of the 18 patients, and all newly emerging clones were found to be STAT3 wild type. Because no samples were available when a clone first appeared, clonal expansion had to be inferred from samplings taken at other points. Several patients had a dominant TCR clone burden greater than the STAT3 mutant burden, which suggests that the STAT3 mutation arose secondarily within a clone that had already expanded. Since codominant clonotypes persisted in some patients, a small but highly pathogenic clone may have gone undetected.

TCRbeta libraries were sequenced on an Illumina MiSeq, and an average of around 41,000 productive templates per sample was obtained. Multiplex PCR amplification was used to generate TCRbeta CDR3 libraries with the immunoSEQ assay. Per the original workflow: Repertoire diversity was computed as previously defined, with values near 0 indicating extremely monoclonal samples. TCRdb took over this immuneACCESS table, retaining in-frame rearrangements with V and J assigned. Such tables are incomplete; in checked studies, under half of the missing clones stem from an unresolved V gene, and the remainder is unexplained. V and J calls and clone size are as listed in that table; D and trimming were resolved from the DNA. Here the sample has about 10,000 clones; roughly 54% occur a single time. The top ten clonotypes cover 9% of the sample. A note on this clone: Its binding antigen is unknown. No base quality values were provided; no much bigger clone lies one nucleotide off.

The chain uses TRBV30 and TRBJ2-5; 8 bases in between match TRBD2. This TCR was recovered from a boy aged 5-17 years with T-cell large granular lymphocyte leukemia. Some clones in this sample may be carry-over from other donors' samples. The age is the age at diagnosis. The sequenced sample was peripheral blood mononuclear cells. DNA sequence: TGTGCCTGGGCGCTCCGGGGGGGCCGGAGAGAGACCCAGTACTTC. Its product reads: CAWALRGGRRETQYF.